This TCR beta chain comes out of a study of CD8+ T cells in alopecia areata. Sequencing relied on a cDNA template that was reverse transcribed from extracted RNA. Here immunoSEQ multiplex PCR was the method, and the copy in TCRdb shows in-frame clones only, minus some. The table includes roughly 120,000 clones, approximately 52% detected once. The study, taken as a whole, reports: Clarity of TCR sharing across patients fell short of that in mice, possibly HLA-related. The study found tofacitinib significantly decreased scalp clonality and expanded CD8+ clones among the top 100. It was lesional scalp, especially alopecia totalis/universalis, that showed higher clonality than normal scalp.

The treatment is: oral pan-JAK inhibitor, 5-10 mg twice daily. The CDR3 consists of 15 residues. The trim removed 10 bases at V and 0 bases at J, leaving 9 bases unmatched. Germline-derived CDR1 and CDR2 are LNHDA and SQIVND (reference sequence). As for this clone: The antigen remains unidentified.

The chain links TRBV19 to TRBJ2-1, with 7 bases that match TRBD1. Sequences were derived from CD8+ T cells sorted from blood, sampled at week 4, from a patient treated with tofacitinib. The source of this sequence is a human donor with alopecia areata. The DNA for the CDR3 is TGTGCCACCCGATCGGGACAGAGCTCCTACAATGAGCAGTTCTTC. This gives the protein CATRSGQSSYNEQFF.